Detailed here is one TCR beta chain. What antigen it recognizes has not been identified. There are no base qualities to consult, and no much larger clone falls within one base. The trial excluded patients who had a history of autoimmune disease or were on systemic immunosuppression. In every dose cohort, peripheral blood was drawn for TCR sequencing at baseline, cycle 4 day 1, and cycle 7 day 1. Samples came from an open-label, multicenter, first-in-human phase I dose-escalation trial of ivuxolimab. Adults with locally advanced or metastatic melanoma, renal cell, hepatocellular, or head and neck squamous cell carcinoma were enrolled in the trial. Before TCR sequencing, CD4+ T cells and CD8+ T cells were sorted from peripheral blood as separate populations. Genomic DNA was extracted from sorted cells for sequencing of the TCRbeta CDR3 region. TCRbeta CDR3 regions were sequenced using the immunoSEQ Assay. Here the immuneACCESS table is served through TCRdb, limited to in-frame sequences with V and J called. Missing clones are a known gap in these copies; in checked studies unresolved V genes cover under half, and the rest lacks a known reason. The sample table holds about 22,000 clones, of which around 77% were seen once. The top ten clonotypes cover 16% of the sample.

This sample is part of a study of OX40 agonist ivuxolimab in advanced cancers. Study-wide context: Ivuxolimab, which targeted the costimulatory receptor OX40 (CD134), was an agonistic, fully human IgG2 monoclonal antibody. Intravenous ivuxolimab was administered to patients every 2 weeks at six dose levels: 0.01, 0.1, 0.3, 1.5, 3 and 10 mg/kg. Of the roughly 51 patients in dose escalation, 19 had hepatocellular carcinoma, some 15 had melanoma, 9 had renal cell carcinoma and 9 had head and neck cancer. A male proportion of approximately 83% and a mean age of 60 years, ranging from roughly 23 to 85, were recorded for the dose-escalation cohort. Patients were allowed to have had prior anti-PD-1, anti-PD-L1 or anti-CTLA-4 therapy, and 40% of the dose-escalation patients had been treated with checkpoint inhibitors. Partial responses occurred in three dose-escalation patients, of whom one had hepatocellular carcinoma and two had cutaneous melanoma. The purpose of peripheral TCRbeta sequencing was to test whether ivuxolimab changed TCR sequence diversity and led to clonal T-cell expansion. The monotherapy dose-escalation portion (N ≈ 50 patients) of the phase I ivuxolimab trial is reported in the paper.

Including cysteine and phenylalanine, the CDR3 has 16 amino acids. CDR3 DNA is the only sequence kept; it has 48 bases, read in frame from the first base. For CDR1 and CDR2, the germline V gene (reference sequence) lists LNHDA and SQIVND. V ends up 3 bases short and J 10 bases short, with an unmatched junction base count of 12. General study outcomes and caveats: At doses from 0.1 to 3.0 mg/kg, clonal expansion was seen in both CD4+ and CD8+ blood T cells between baseline and week 6. In partial responders in the 0.1-3.0 mg/kg groups, normalized peripheral clonal expansion was found to be among the lowest, especially among CD8+ T cells. Low levels of normalized T-cell clonal expansion were also shown by some nonresponding patients. The antigen specificity of the clonally expanded peripheral T cells was not determined. On average, CD8+ T cells showed more expanded clones than CD4+ T cells after ivuxolimab.

The specimen was CD4+ or CD8+ T cells sorted from blood, collected in a trial of the OX40 agonist ivuxolimab. This chain is built from TRBV19 and TRBJ1-5, and 10 junction bases match TRBD1. The clonotype originates from an adult with an advanced solid tumor such as melanoma, head and neck, liver or kidney cancer. The CDR3 protein sequence reads: CASSILPGQGSLPQHF. The base sequence is TGTGCCAGTAGTATTCTCCCGGGACAGGGGAGTCTACCCCAGCATTTT. Extended through the reference TRBV19 and TRBJ1-5 proteins, this CDR3 yields the full variable domain: DGGITQSPKYLFRKEGQNVTLSCEQNLNHDAMYWYRQDPGQGLRLIYYSQIVNDFQKGDIAEGYSVSREKKESFPLTVTSAQKNPTAFYLCASSILPGQGSLPQHFGDGTRLSIL.